A selection of T cell receptor beta chains follows, all from one sample in a study of circulating tumor DNA in untreated peripheral T-cell lymphoma. Produced via immunoSEQ multiplex PCR; TCRdb's table is partial and in-frame only. The sample lists 4,900 or so clones; approximately 70% were seen once. The source material was tumor tissue. The receptors come from a human donor with peripheral T-cell lymphoma. Each CDR3 is given with its conserved first and last residue. A D gene is named only where the DNA matches it firmly. Part of the rows lack a size; the others show once, few, many or a class for expanded clones.

J gene: TRBJ2-2
D gene: .
clone size: .
V gene: TRBV5-1
CDR3 DNA: TGCGCCAGCAGCTTGGAGGGTATGAAAACCGGGGAGCTGTTTTTT
CDR3 protein: CASSLEGMKTGELFF

J gene: TRBJ2-5
D gene: .
clone size: .
V gene: TRBV28
CDR3 DNA: TGTGCCAGCAGGGCGAGGAGGAGCGGATTGGAGACCCAGTACTTC
CDR3 protein: CASRARRSGLETQYF

J gene: TRBJ2-5
D gene: .
clone size: .
V gene: TRBV18
CDR3 DNA: TGTGCCAGCTCACCGACCCGGAGCGGTGGAGAGACCCAGTACTTC
CDR3 protein: CASSPTRSGGETQYF

J gene: TRBJ1-2
D gene: .
clone size: .
V gene: TRBV28
CDR3 DNA: TGTGCCAGCAGTTTAGTAAGAAACTATGGCTACACCTTC
CDR3 protein: CASSLVRNYGYTF

J gene: TRBJ1-1
D gene: .
clone size: .
V gene: TRBV7-6
CDR3 DNA: TGTGCCAGCAGCCAAGGGGCGGTGGTCACTGAAGCTTTCTTT
CDR3 protein: CASSQGAVVTEAFF

J gene: TRBJ2-7
D gene: .
clone size: .
V gene: TRBV12-5
CDR3 DNA: TGTGCTAGCGCGCCCCCCGGGAGCGCTAAGGCAACCTTC
CDR3 protein: CASAPPGSAKATF

J gene: TRBJ2-7
D gene: TRBD1
clone size: .
V gene: TRBV6-4
CDR3 DNA: TGTGCCAGCAGCCTACAGGGGTTTCGCGAGCAGTACTTC
CDR3 protein: CASSLQGFREQYF

J gene: TRBJ2-1
D gene: TRBD2
clone size: .
V gene: TRBV7-6
CDR3 DNA: TGTGCCAGCAGCGCGACTAGCGGGAGTTTAAATGAGCAGTTCTTC
CDR3 protein: CASSATSGSLNEQFF

J gene: TRBJ2-3
D gene: TRBD2
clone size: .
V gene: TRBV19
CDR3 DNA: TGTGCCAGTAGTATCAGCGGGAGGGCCAGAACAGATACGCAGTATTTT
CDR3 protein: CASSISGRARTDTQYF

J gene: TRBJ2-1
D gene: .
clone size: .
V gene: TRBV18
CDR3 DNA: TGTGCCAGCTCACCACCGGTTGGGGGAGTGAACTACAATGAGCAGTTCTTC
CDR3 protein: CASSPPVGGVNYNEQFF

J gene: TRBJ2-6
D gene: .
clone size: .
V gene: TRBV28
CDR3 DNA: TGTGCCAGCAGCTCCGCTTCGGGAGCCGGGGCCAACGTCCTGACTTTC
CDR3 protein: CASSSASGAGANVLTF

J gene: TRBJ2-2
D gene: .
clone size: .
V gene: TRBV25-1
CDR3 DNA: TGTGCCAGCAGTGAATTCGCGGGGTACACCGGGGAGCTGTTTTTT
CDR3 protein: CASSEFAGYTGELFF

J gene: TRBJ1-2
D gene: .
clone size: .
V gene: TRBV4-1
CDR3 DNA: TGCGCCAGCAGCCAAGATTGGGCGGACTCGCGTGACGGCTACACCTTC
CDR3 protein: CASSQDWADSRDGYTF

J gene: TRBJ2-1
D gene: .
clone size: .
V gene: TRBV2
CDR3 DNA: TGTGCCAGCAGTGGAGTGGGGACAACAACGGAAAATGAGCAGTTCTTC
CDR3 protein: CASSGVGTTTENEQFF

J gene: TRBJ1-1
D gene: .
clone size: once
V gene: TRBV18
CDR3 DNA: TGTGCCAGCTCACCCAGCGTGATCGGCGTAATCGCTGAAGCTTTCTTT
CDR3 protein: CASSPSVIGVIAEAFF

J gene: TRBJ2-3
D gene: .
clone size: .
V gene: TRBV9
CDR3 DNA: TGTGCCAGCAGCGCCGACAGCACAGATACGCAGTATTTT
CDR3 protein: CASSADSTDTQYF

J gene: TRBJ2-7
D gene: .
clone size: few
V gene: TRBV14
CDR3 DNA: TGTGCCAGCAGCCACCAGACAGGCTTCTACGAGCAGTACTTC
CDR3 protein: CASSHQTGFYEQYF

J gene: TRBJ1-2
D gene: .
clone size: .
V gene: TRBV6-8
CDR3 DNA: TGTACCAGCAGTTACCCGACCCTCGATGGACCTGGCTACACCTTC
CDR3 protein: CTSSYPTLDGPGYTF

J gene: TRBJ2-7
D gene: TRBD2
clone size: .
V gene: TRBV19
CDR3 DNA: TGTGCCAGTAGTATAACAGCGGGAGGGCCTTGGGACGAGCAGTACTTC
CDR3 protein: CASSITAGGPWDEQYF

J gene: TRBJ2-1
D gene: .
clone size: once
V gene: TRBV30
CDR3 DNA: TGTGCCTGGAGAAGGGACGAGTACAATGAGCAGTTCTTC
CDR3 protein: CAWRRDEYNEQFF

J gene: TRBJ2-1
D gene: .
clone size: few
V gene: TRBV29-1
CDR3 DNA: TGCAGCGTTGAATGGATAGACTACAATGAGCAGTTCTTC
CDR3 protein: CSVEWIDYNEQFF

J gene: TRBJ2-3
D gene: TRBD2
clone size: .
V gene: TRBV10-2
CDR3 DNA: TGCGCCAGCAGGGGACTAGCGGGAGTCGTCACAGATACGCAGTATTTT
CDR3 protein: CASRGLAGVVTDTQYF

J gene: TRBJ1-5
D gene: .
clone size: few
V gene: TRBV10-2
CDR3 DNA: TGCGCCAGCAGTGAGGACAGACATCAGCCCCAGCATTTT
CDR3 protein: CASSEDRHQPQHF

J gene: TRBJ2-1
D gene: TRBD2
clone size: few
V gene: TRBV18
CDR3 DNA: TGTGCCAGCTCACCTGGGACTAGCGGAACCTACAATGAGCAGTTCTTC
CDR3 protein: CASSPGTSGTYNEQFF

J gene: TRBJ2-7
D gene: .
clone size: .
V gene: TRBV19
CDR3 DNA: TGTGCCAGTAGTTCCGGGTCGCGAAGCTCCTACGAGCAGTACTTC
CDR3 protein: CASSSGSRSSYEQYF

J gene: TRBJ1-5
D gene: .
clone size: .
V gene: TRBV28
CDR3 DNA: TGTGCCAGCAGTTTCCCTGCACAGGGACGTCAGCCCCAGCATTTT
CDR3 protein: CASSFPAQGRQPQHF

J gene: TRBJ2-3
D gene: TRBD2
clone size: .
V gene: TRBV29-1
CDR3 DNA: TGCAGCGTTGATCAGGGTAGCGGGAGCCCAGATACGCAGTATTTT
CDR3 protein: CSVDQGSGSPDTQYF